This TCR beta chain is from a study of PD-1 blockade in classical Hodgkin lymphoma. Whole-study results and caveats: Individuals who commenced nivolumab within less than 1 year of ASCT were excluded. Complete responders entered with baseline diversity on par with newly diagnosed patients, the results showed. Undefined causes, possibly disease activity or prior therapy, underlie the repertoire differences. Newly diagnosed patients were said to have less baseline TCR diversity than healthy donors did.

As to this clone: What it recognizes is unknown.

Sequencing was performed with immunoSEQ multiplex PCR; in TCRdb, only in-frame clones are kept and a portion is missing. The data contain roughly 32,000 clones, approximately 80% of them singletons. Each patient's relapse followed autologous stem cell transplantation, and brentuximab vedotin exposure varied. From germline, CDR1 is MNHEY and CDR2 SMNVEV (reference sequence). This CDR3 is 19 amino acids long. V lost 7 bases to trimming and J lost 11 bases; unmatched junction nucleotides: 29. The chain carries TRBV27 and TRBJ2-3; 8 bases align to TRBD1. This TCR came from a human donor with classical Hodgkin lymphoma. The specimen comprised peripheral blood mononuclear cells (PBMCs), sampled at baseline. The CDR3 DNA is TGTGCCAGCAAACCCCTTTTAGGCCTGGATTCGGGACAGGATTCGTGGCAGTATTTT. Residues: CASKPLLGLDSGQDSWQYF.